A single TCR beta chain is shown here with its context. This clone's antigen is unknown. Base quality data are lacking; no much larger clone is found one base away. From the germline V gene, CDR1 is ENHRY and CDR2 is SYGVKD. Its CDR3 holds 15 amino acids, cysteine through phenylalanine. Just CDR3 DNA is preserved here, 45 bases in frame from base 1. A distance of 13 bases separates the germline ends of V and J, which lose 6 bases and 2 bases respectively. This sample was included in a study of identical twins (dated by TCRdb to about 2016). Some background on the complete study: To test whether fetal clonotypes persist, the study used deep sequencing on TCR alpha and beta repertoires from monozygotic twins, unrelated adults of various ages, and cord blood. Replicate twin experiments were performed at different times using different library preparation protocols to rule out contamination.

On the study overall, not on this receptor specifically: In monozygotic twins, recombination models systematically underestimated out-of-frame TCR alpha sharing, but the models matched the sharing seen between unrelated individuals. Abundant cord blood beta clonotypes carried fewer insertions; young adult naive repertoires showed a weaker similar trend, while memory repertoires showed none. Because the same donors could not be followed over many years, the conclusions relied on cross-sectional statistical analysis. The excess sharing between twins in beta out-of-frame sequences was weaker because fewer shared sequences reduced the signal-to-noise ratio. Invariant T cells such as MAIT and iNKT could partly confound zero-insertion analyses, although diverse VJ usage argued against such confounding for most clonotypes. Compared with coincidental sharing between unrelated individuals, out-of-frame TCR alpha sequences shared between twins had an excess of sequences with low generation probability.

The method behind the library was 5' RACE. Sequencing was performed on an Illumina HiSeq 2000. A universal primer binding site was introduced by template switching, and a unique molecular identifier was present in the final cDNA, enabling accurate counting of TCR cDNA molecules. Specific primers in the conserved constant-segment region were used to synthesize first-strand cDNA for the TCR alpha and beta chains. To control for contamination, every cDNA library carried two barcodes: a SMART-Mk sample barcode plus Illumina barcodes. TruSeq adapter sequences and Illumina sample barcodes were added in two successive PCR steps. The TCR alpha and beta cDNA libraries were sequenced on the Illumina HiSeq platform using custom primers. On the study's bioinformatics: Raw reads were processed with MiGEC to extract unique molecular identifiers, and MiXCR was used to determine CDR3 positions. For each individual, recombination models were inferred using an EM algorithm with the repgenHMM and IGoR tools. The tcR package in R was used for shared clonotype analysis, with sharing normalized by the product of cloneset sizes. Out-of-frame nonproductive sequences were analyzed to study raw recombination free of thymic and clonal selection effects. TCRdb took the public reads, trimmed them with fastp at Q25, ran MiXCR for clone calling and kept in-frame beta chains. For every CDR3 protein sequence, its rows merge into one entry that carries the most common genes and DNA. What appears here as the V and J calls and clone size reflects TCRdb's work, not the paper's. The sample has under 900,000 distinct CDR3 sequences on record, approximately 13% of them singletons. Of the sample, around 1.6% is held by the ten largest clones.

Every donor was a healthy Caucasian. The twin cohort consisted of three pairs of female monozygotic twins, all aged roughly 18 to 30 years. The RNA used for TCR libraries was isolated from peripheral blood mononuclear cells. These data also formed part of another study, on yellow fever vaccine responses in identical twins. The second study reports: According to the authors, in identical twins the way T cells responded to vaccination appeared partly convergent and partly personalized. In the study, vaccine-responding T cell clones were precisely tracked in identical twins.

The chain uses TRBV10-3 and TRBJ2-2; matching of 6 bases hints at TRBD1 as the D gene. The receptor was derived from a woman under 30 in good health. Specimen: PBMCs. The nucleotide sequence reads as follows: TGTGCCATCAGCGAGACAGGCGACAACACCGGGGAGCTGTTTTTT. This translates into CAISETGDNTGELFF.